A single sample is the source of the 20 T cell receptor beta chains below, sequenced in a study of blood T cell repertoires in COVID-19. Method: immunoSEQ multiplex PCR; TCRdb's copy keeps in-frame clones and lacks some. The sample lists more than 140,000 clones; around 83% were seen once. The specimen was peripheral blood. The receptors originated from a woman aged 45-60 years in a cohort sampled during active or convalescent COVID-19.

CDR3 sequence reads: CASSDEGVRYGYTF. CDR3 DNA: TGTGCCAGCAGTGATGAGGGCGTGCGCTATGGCTACACCTTC. This chain uses TRBV6-1 with TRBJ1-2, with D unresolved. Trimming cost V 3 bases and J 4 bases, with 12 bases left between them. There are 14 residues in the CDR3. Germline CDR1 is MNHNS and CDR2 is SASEGT.

This chain connects TRBV5-5 to TRBJ2-5; TRBD2 aligns across 7 bases. The germline V gene encodes CDR1 SGHKS and CDR2 YYEKEE (reference sequence). The CDR3 covers 15 residues. V was clipped by 0 bases and J by 0 bases; unmatched bases: 2. The CDR3 DNA reads TGTGCCAGCAGCTTGGCGGGGGGACACCAAGAGACCCAGTACTTC. Amino acids: CASSLAGGHQETQYF.

Comments on this clone: The identical CDR3 is also encoded by other nucleotide sequences in the sample. The chain uses TRBV14 and TRBJ1-1, with D tentatively TRBD1 (6 bases). V gave up 4 bases and J gave up 1 base, with 7 bases separating them. This CDR3 region has 13 residues. The germline V gene encodes CDR1 SGHDN and CDR2 FVKESK. The CDR3 is CASSPQGNTEAFF. As DNA, the CDR3 is TGTGCCAGCAGCCCACAGGGGAACACTGAAGCTTTCTTT.

This clone came up a few times. This chain uses TRBV7-2 with TRBJ1-1; possibly TRBD1 for D (6 bases). Germline assignment: CDR1 SGHTA and CDR2 FQGNSA. V was clipped by 4 bases and J by 10 bases, with 16 bases between them. This CDR3 region has 13 residues. CDR3: CASSYGGLYPAFF. For the CDR3, the DNA is TGTGCCAGCAGCTATGGGGGCCTTTACCCAGCTTTCTTT.

The chain links TRBV5-4 to TRBJ2-1; maybe TRBD1 (5 bases). Germline assignment: CDR1 SGHNT and CDR2 YYREEE (reference sequence). Trimming removed 0 bases from V and 7 bases from J, with 5 bases in between. The CDR3 contains 12 residues. In DNA form, the CDR3 reads TGTGCCAGCAGCTTGGCAGGGAATGAGCAGTTCTTC. Protein sequence: CASSLAGNEQFF.

The DNA of the CDR3 is TGTGCCAGTAGTATCGAGGGTGCTGGCCGTGGCTACACCTTC. This codes for CASSIEGAGRGYTF. The chain recombines TRBV19 with TRBJ1-2, with D uncertain. Trimming took off 3 bases at V and 7 bases at J, with 15 bases between the two ends. Germline V gene lookup returns CDR1 LNHDA and CDR2 SQIVND (reference sequence). This CDR3 comprises 14 residues.

This sequence joins TRBV19 and TRBJ1-1; a weak D match, TRBD1 (5 bases). The CDR3 consists of 16 residues. The germline V gene encodes CDR1 LNHDA and CDR2 SQIVND (reference sequence). Trimming took off 10 bases at V and 6 bases at J, with 27 bases between the two ends. In DNA, the CDR3 is TGTGCCACCAAAGAACTTCCGGCAGGGAATATTGCTGAAGCTTTCTTT. It specifies CATKELPAGNIAEAFF.

The chain employs TRBV5-1 and TRBJ2-3; the D gene is possibly TRBD2 (5 bases). V dropped 4 bases and J dropped 2 bases, with 11 bases sitting between them. Germline values: CDR1 SGHRS, CDR2 YFSETQ. There are 14 residues in the CDR3. The CDR3 sequence: CASSASGPTDTQYF. The CDR3 nucleotides are TGCGCCAGCAGCGCAAGCGGCCCCACAGATACGCAGTATTTT.

The rearrangement uses TRBV5-1 and TRBJ1-1; D gene unclear. V lost 4 bases and J 10 bases, leaving 23 bases between the germline ends. This CDR3 comprises 15 residues. Germline V gene data show CDR1 as SGHRS and CDR2 as YFSETQ. CDR3 nucleotides: TGCGCCAGCAGCCGCGAGGTCCCCTACACTGGCGGAGCTTTCTTT. Translated, it gives CASSREVPYTGGAFF.

The rearrangement uses TRBV10-2 and TRBJ2-1; D is possibly TRBD1 (5 bases). CDR1 and CDR2 from the germline V gene are WSHSY and SAAADI. This CDR3 spans 14 amino acids. V was clipped by 2 bases and J by 7 bases, with 12 bases between them. DNA for the CDR3: TGCGCCAGCAGTGAGATGGGGCAAGGTAATGAGCAGTTCTTC. Its protein product is CASSEMGQGNEQFF.

The chain couples TRBV9 to TRBJ2-1, with D unclear. From germline, CDR1 is SGDLS and CDR2 YYNGEE. V was pared by 0 bases and J by 8 bases, with 9 bases between. The CDR3 is 13 amino acids. The chain's CDR3 is CASSVVDGYEQFF. CDR3 DNA sequence: TGTGCCAGCAGCGTAGTTGACGGGTATGAGCAGTTCTTC.

The chain carries TRBV18 and TRBJ1-3, with 7 bases aligning to TRBD1. This CDR3 comprises 16 residues. V shed 7 bases and J 0 bases; nucleotides not matched to a gene: 9. CDR1 KGHSH and CDR2 LQKENI come from the germline V gene. DNA of the CDR3: TGTGCCAGCTGCGCCGGGACAGCCTTCTCTGGAAACACCATATATTTT. Its protein is CASCAGTAFSGNTIYF.

The rearrangement uses TRBV4-3 and TRBJ1-1; a weak D match, TRBD1 (5 bases). The CDR3 is 15 residues long. The V end was cut by 0 bases, the J end by 1 base, with 9 bases between. Germline V gives CDR1 LGHNA, CDR2 YSLEER. The CDR3 reads CASSQDLRANTEAFF. The CDR3, as DNA: TGCGCCAGCAGCCAAGATCTCAGGGCGAACACTGAAGCTTTCTTT.

The sample holds a few counts of this clone. The chain recombines TRBV30 with TRBJ2-2, with unresolved D. Germline V gene data show CDR1 as GTSNPN and CDR2 as SVGIG (reference sequence). Between the trimmed V and J ends, which lost 2 bases and 7 bases, there was a span of 5 bases. This CDR3 is 11 amino acids long. CDR3 amino acids: CAWSRGGELFF. In DNA, the CDR3 is TGTGCCTGGAGTCGAGGCGGGGAGCTGTTTTTT.

Here the CDR3 reads CASSPLSQKETQYF. As DNA, the CDR3 is TGTGCCAGCAGCCCCCTCTCCCAGAAGGAGACCCAGTACTTC. V is TRBV3-1 (or the pseudogene TRBV3-2) and J is TRBJ2-5; D is unresolved. V was trimmed by 4 bases and J by 5 bases, leaving 14 bases between them. The CDR3 consists of 14 residues. Germline CDR1 and CDR2: LGHDT and YNNKEL (reference sequence).

The chain recombines TRBV5-8 with TRBJ1-6, with D perhaps matching TRBD1 (5 bases). The length of the CDR3 is 15 residues. The V gene lost 3 bases and the J gene lost 0 bases, with 7 bases spanning the gap. CDR1 is SGHTS and CDR2 is YDEGEE in the germline V gene. The CDR3 is CASSSGDSYNSPLHF. CDR3 DNA: TGTGCCAGCAGCTCGGGGGACTCCTATAATTCACCCCTCCACTTT.

The chain carries TRBV2 and TRBJ2-3; D is uncertain. This CDR3 is built from 13 residues. Trimming took off 1 base at V and 11 bases at J, with 13 bases between the two ends. The V gene's germline CDR1 is SNHLY and CDR2 FYNNEI. The DNA of the CDR3 is TGTGCCAGCAGTGAAGAGATTAGGTGGAGGCAGTATTTT. It translates to CASSEEIRWRQYF. Based on the CDR3 plus reference TRBV2 and TRBJ2-3, the full variable domain is EPEVTQTPSHQVTQMGQEVILRCVPISNHLYFYWYRQILGQKVEFLVSFYNNEISEKSEIFDDQFSVERPDGSNFTLKIRSTKLEDSAMYFCASSEEIRWRQYFGPGTRLTVL.

The chain combines TRBV6-5 with TRBJ2-7, with 10 bases lining up with TRBD2. Germline V gives CDR1 MNHEY, CDR2 SVGAGI. Trimming at V came to 7 bases and at J to 3 bases, leaving 9 bases not matched to a gene. CDR3 length: 15 residues. Written as DNA, the CDR3 is TGTGCCAGCATAACTAGCGGGGTGAACAACTACGAGCAGTACTTC. Amino acid sequence: CASITSGVNNYEQYF.

V usage is TRBV10-3 and J usage is TRBJ2-7; the match to TRBD2 covers 8 bases. The V and J ends lost 11 bases and 0 bases, in that order; junction bases with no gene match: 9. This CDR3 spans 14 amino acids. Germline CDR1 is ENHRY and CDR2 is SYGVKD. The CDR3 DNA is TGTGCCTCCCTCCCCAGCGGGGGCTCCTACGAGCAGTACTTC. Its protein is CASLPSGGSYEQYF.

The J gene is TRBJ1-1, the V gene TRBV7-2, with TRBD1 as a possible D gene (5 bases). CDR1 is SGHTA and CDR2 is FQGNSA in the germline V gene. The V and J ends lost 3 bases and 5 bases respectively, with 16 bases between them. This CDR3 has 15 amino acids. The CDR3 DNA sequence: TGTGCCAGCAGCTTCTCCACCGGGACTGAGACTGAAGCTTTCTTT. Amino acids: CASSFSTGTETEAFF. The full variable domain, in which reference TRBV7-2 and TRBJ1-1 provide the parts outside the CDR3, is GAGVSQSPSNKVTEKGKDVELRCDPISGHTALYWYRQSLGQGLEFLIYFQGNSAPDKSGLPSDRFSAERTGGSVSTLTIQRTQQEDSAVYLCASSFSTGTETEAFFGQGTRLTVV.